The entry below gives a single TCR beta chain sequence along with its context. In the authors' workflow: Using reference gene primer amplification, nucleated cell counts were estimated. Assay used: immunoSEQ multiplex PCR; TCRdb lists only in-frame clones, some missing. V, J and clone size are taken as reported in that table, and D and trimming were inferred from the DNA itself. This sample has a few hundred thousand clones, with 90% found just once. This specimen belongs to a study of blood T cell repertoires in COVID-19. On the study more broadly: The analysed material was cDNA or gDNA that came from T cells, B-cell-depleted T cells, or PBMCs.

The CDR3 covers 14 residues. CDR1 and CDR2 (germline): SGDLS, YYNGEE. V dropped 4 bases and J dropped 2 bases, with 13 bases sitting between them. Patients at the Seattle site were enrolled during active infection and followed longitudinally. The rearrangement joins TRBV9 to TRBJ2-7, with TRBD2 as a possible D gene (5 bases). Sequenced material: peripheral blood. This sequence originates from a woman between 40 and 50 years old with COVID-19, enrolled during active disease. In DNA form, the CDR3 reads TGTGCCAGCAGCAAACTAGGTTCCACCTACGAGCAGTACTTC. Protein sequence: CASSKLGSTYEQYF.